This is a list of T cell receptor beta chains from one sample in a study of blood T cell repertoires in COVID-19. Here immunoSEQ multiplex PCR was the method, and the copy in TCRdb shows in-frame clones only, minus some. The sample has roughly 150,000 clones, about 83% seen once; the top ten hold roughly a fifth. The source material was peripheral blood. Receptors were obtained from a woman in her 70s who had recovered from COVID-19. Each CDR3 is given with its conserved first and last residue. The D gene is left open where the match is weak. The size entry is marked missing in some rows and otherwise reads once, few, many or a size class.

j_call d_call v_call clone_size cdr3_aa cdr3_nt
TRBJ2-1 TRBD1 TRBV4-2 - CASSHPRQGVYNEQFF TGTGCCAGCAGCCACCCCCGACAGGGGGTCTACAATGAGCAGTTCTTC
TRBJ1-4 - TRBV10-3 - CAIKTAPNEKLFF TGTGCCATCAAGACAGCCCCAAATGAAAAACTGTTTTTT
TRBJ2-7 TRBD2 TRBV9 - CASSPLAGASYEQYF TGTGCCAGCAGCCCCTTAGCGGGGGCCTCCTACGAGCAGTACTTC
TRBJ1-1 - TRBV27 - CASRGGGWNTEAFF TGTGCCAGCAGGGGAGGGGGGTGGAACACTGAAGCTTTCTTT
TRBJ2-7 TRBD1 TRBV6-2/TRBV6-3 - CASSGQGGLYEQYF TGTGCCAGCAGCGGACAGGGTGGATTGTACGAGCAGTACTTC
TRBJ2-1 - TRBV20-1 once CSASRVASSYNEQFF TGCAGTGCTAGTCGGGTCGCGAGCTCCTACAATGAGCAGTTCTTC
TRBJ1-2 - TRBV13 - CASSLTRAGYTF TGTGCCAGCAGCTTAACGAGGGCGGGCTACACCTTC
TRBJ2-2 - TRBV18 - CASSPLTGTGELFF TGTGCCAGCTCACCCCTGACAGGAACCGGGGAGCTGTTTTTT
TRBJ2-7 - TRBV25-1 - CASSEQGRRYEQYF TGTGCCAGCAGTGAACAGGGGCGACGCTACGAGCAGTACTTC
TRBJ2-3 TRBD2 TRBV10-3 few CAIRDTSGADTQYF TGTGCCATCAGGGACACTAGCGGGGCCGATACGCAGTATTTT
TRBJ1-4 - TRBV5-1 - CASSLGATLKDSGKLFF TGCGCCAGCAGCTTGGGGGCTACTCTGAAGGACAGCGGAAAACTGTTTTTT
TRBJ2-4 TRBD2 TRBV27 - CASSWGGDGKNIQYF TGTGCCAGCAGTTGGGGAGGGGATGGCAAAAACATTCAGTACTTC
TRBJ1-5 TRBD1 TRBV7-9 once CASSDGQALSNQPQHF TGTGCCAGCAGCGACGGACAGGCTCTTAGCAATCAGCCCCAGCATTTT
TRBJ2-7 TRBD1 TRBV2 - CATSPRTGPPVQYF TGTGCCACCTCACCCCGGACAGGGCCCCCCGTGCAGTACTTC
TRBJ1-2 - TRBV6-4 - CASSDSWGRGGYTF TGTGCCAGCAGTGACTCGTGGGGTAGGGGTGGCTACACCTTC
TRBJ2-3 TRBD2 TRBV7-3 - CASSDSGRTSTDTQYF TGTGCCAGCAGCGACAGCGGGAGGACCAGCACAGATACGCAGTATTTT
TRBJ2-2 TRBD2 TRBV6-5 - CASSWASGVLDRELFF TGTGCCAGCAGTTGGGCTAGCGGGGTACTAGACCGGGAGCTGTTTTTT
TRBJ1-2 TRBD1 TRBV5-1 once CASSPGQGAQSGYTF TGCGCCAGCAGCCCAGGACAGGGGGCGCAGAGTGGCTACACCTTC
TRBJ2-7 TRBD1 TRBV7-2 once CASSPRQGPYEQYF TGTGCCAGCAGCCCCCGACAGGGACCCTACGAGCAGTACTTC
TRBJ2-1 TRBD1 TRBV3-1/TRBV3-2 many CASSPYSDRHKSYNEQFF TGTGCCAGCAGCCCCTACTCGGACAGGCACAAGTCCTACAATGAGCAGTTCTTC
TRBJ2-7 TRBD2 TRBV6-5 - CASSSPRSGGAYEQYF TGTGCCAGCAGTTCCCCCCGGAGCGGGGGGGCCTACGAGCAGTACTTC
TRBJ2-3 - TRBV20-1 - CSAGAGPTQYF TGCAGTGCCGGGGCGGGACCGACGCAGTATTTT
TRBJ2-2 TRBD2 TRBV11-2 - CASSLRGASTGELFF TGTGCCAGCAGCTTGCGGGGGGCTAGTACCGGGGAGCTGTTTTTT
TRBJ2-1 TRBD2 TRBV19 - CASSGPGLAGGPSYNEQFF TGTGCCAGTAGCGGACCGGGGCTAGCGGGGGGGCCGTCCTACAATGAGCAGTTCTTC
TRBJ1-2 - TRBV7-2 - CASSSQGTTNYGYTF TGTGCCAGCAGCTCGCAGGGGACAACTAACTATGGCTACACCTTC
TRBJ2-7 TRBD2 TRBV7-2 - CASSLGLAGGSEQYF TGTGCCAGCAGCTTAGGTCTAGCGGGAGGTAGCGAGCAGTACTTC
TRBJ2-7 - TRBV10-3 - CAISEGQGYEQYF TGTGCCATCAGTGAGGGTCAGGGTTACGAGCAGTACTTC
TRBJ2-1 - TRBV7-9 - CASSLGLALGGEQFF TGTGCCAGCAGCTTAGGGTTAGCCCTAGGTGGTGAGCAGTTCTTC
TRBJ2-5 - TRBV18 - CASSPSGSRRSETQYF TGTGCCAGCTCACCCAGCGGCTCACGGAGGTCAGAGACCCAGTACTTC
TRBJ2-5 - TRBV19 - CASSNLQETQYF TGTGCCAGTAGTAATTTACAAGAGACCCAGTACTTC
TRBJ2-7 TRBD2 TRBV10-2 - CASSVAGGPGEQYF TGCGCCAGCAGTGTTGCGGGAGGGCCGGGGGAGCAGTACTTC
TRBJ1-4 TRBD1 TRBV5-1 - CASSRDRGQNEKLFF TGCGCCAGCAGCCGAGACAGGGGGCAAAATGAAAAACTGTTTTTT
TRBJ2-7 TRBD1 TRBV7-8 - CASSRDRGEQYF TGTGCCAGCAGCCGGGACAGGGGCGAGCAGTACTTC